Each of the 21 T cell receptor beta chains below was sequenced from the same sample in a study of early T cells in non-severe SARS-CoV-2 infection. TCRdb re-called the 5' RACE reads through MiXCR, storing one row per CDR3 protein. The repertoire holds about 77,000 distinct CDR3 sequences, 5% seen once, with around 6.6% in the top ten. The sample consisted of whole blood, taken at baseline. These receptors were collected from an adult who was a healthcare worker with PCR-confirmed SARS-CoV-2 infection or an uninfected control (not recorded which).

In its sample, this clonotype was seen many times. The V and J genes are TRBV10-2 and TRBJ1-2, with 9 bases lining up with TRBD1. Germline lookup yields CDR1 WSHSY and CDR2 SAAADI. Germline trimming cut 0 bases from V and 8 bases from J; bases unmatched to any gene: 7. This CDR3 spans 15 amino acids. The CDR3 loop is CASSESGQGMGGYTF. The DNA for the CDR3 is TGCGCCAGCAGTGAGTCGGGACAGGGAATGGGAGGCTACACCTTC.

This chain uses TRBV18 with TRBJ1-4, with TRBD1 matching over 7 bases. V was pared by 1 base and J by 5 bases, with 1 base of the junction left unmatched. The CDR3 is made up of 14 amino acids. Germline values: CDR1 KGHSH, CDR2 LQKENI. The CDR3 DNA is TGTGCCAGCTCACCACGGGACAGCAATGAAAAACTGTTTTTT. This translates into CASSPRDSNEKLFF. The entire variable domain, with the rest obtained from reference TRBV18 and TRBJ1-4, is as follows: NAGVMQNPRHLVRRRGQEARLRCSPMKGHSHVYWYRQLPEEGLKFMVYLQKENIIDESGMPKERFSAEFPKEGPSILRIQQVVRGDSAAYFCASSPRDSNEKLFFGSGTQLSVL.

CDR3 sequence reads: CASSVPVGQGYNEQFF. CDR3 in DNA: TGTGCCAGCAGTGTTCCTGTGGGACAGGGATACAATGAGCAGTTCTTC. The chain couples TRBV6-1 to TRBJ2-1; 9 bases fit TRBD1. Germline assignment: CDR1 MNHNS and CDR2 SASEGT. The CDR3 length is 16 residues. Germline trimming cut 4 bases from V and 4 bases from J; bases unmatched to any gene: 8.

This clonotype was counted at least ten times. V and J are TRBV7-8 and TRBJ2-4; TRBD1 agrees at 8 bases. The V segment lost 3 bases and the J segment 0 bases; nucleotides outside the gene matches: 13. This CDR3 spans 19 amino acids. CDR1 and CDR2 (germline): SGHVS, FQNEAQ. The CDR3 loop is CASSFDPGQVVLAKNIQYF. DNA for the CDR3: TGTGCCAGCAGCTTCGACCCGGGACAGGTGGTCCTAGCCAAAAACATTCAGTACTTC.

This sequence joins TRBV6-2 or TRBV6-3 and TRBJ2-2; 7 bases match TRBD1. CDR3 length equals 14 residues. Losses at the gene ends were 6 bases for V and 1 base for J; bases not matched to a gene: 2. Germline V CDR1 and CDR2: MNHEY, SVGEGT. CDR3 amino acids: CASRTGRNTGELFF. The CDR3 nucleotides are TGTGCCAGCAGGACAGGGCGGAACACCGGGGAGCTGTTTTTT.

In its sample, this clonotype was seen many times. V gene TRBV20-1 combines with J gene TRBJ1-5; TRBD1 is a possible D gene (6 bases). Germline CDR1 and CDR2: DFQATT and SNEGSKA (reference sequence). The length of the CDR3 is 13 residues. V lost 3 bases and J lost 4, with 10 bases in between. CDR3 coding DNA: TGCAGTGCTAGCATCCAGGGGAATCAGCCCCAGCATTTT. Translated: CSASIQGNQPQHF.

This clonotype was found many times. The chain combines TRBV28 with TRBJ1-1; perhaps TRBD1 as D (6 bases). This CDR3 comprises 15 residues. Germline values: CDR1 MDHEN, CDR2 SYDVKM. The V end was cut by 4 bases, the J end by 6 bases, with 18 bases between. As DNA, the CDR3 is TGTGCCAGCAGTTACAAGATACAGGGATTAGCTGAAGCTTTCTTT. It yields the protein CASSYKIQGLAEAFF.

The table lists this clonotype with many counts. The gene calls are TRBV9 and TRBJ2-2, with TRBD1 as a possible D gene (7 bases). CDR3 length equals 16 residues. V was clipped by 4 bases and J by 0 bases, with 13 bases between them. Per the germline V gene, CDR1 is SGDLS and CDR2 is YYNGEE. In DNA, the CDR3 is TGTGCCAGCAGCCCGCGGGACAGAACGAACACCGGGGAGCTGTTTTTT. Its translation: CASSPRDRTNTGELFF. Variable domain in full (rest from reference TRBV9 and TRBJ2-2): DSGVTQTPKHLITATGQRVTLRCSPRSGDLSVYWYQQSLDQGLQFLIQYYNGEERAKGNILERFSAQQFPDLHSELNLSSLELGDSALYFCASSPRDRTNTGELFFGEGSRLTVL.

There are many counts of this clonotype. The chain carries TRBV4-1 and TRBJ2-1; 11 bases align to TRBD2. Germline CDR1 MGHRA, CDR2 YSYEKL. Trimming at V came to 4 bases and at J to 2 bases, leaving 7 bases not matched to a gene. This CDR3 contains 17 residues. This CDR3 is CASSPLGTSGAYNEQFF. In nucleotides, the CDR3 is TGCGCCAGCAGCCCACTTGGGACTAGCGGAGCCTACAATGAGCAGTTCTTC.

This chain uses TRBV6-5 with TRBJ2-3; 10 positions agree with TRBD2. V shed 5 bases, J shed 6 bases, and the junction held 5 bases outside the gene matches. The germline V gene encodes CDR1 MNHEY and CDR2 SVGAGI. CDR3 length equals 14 residues. This chain's CDR3 is CASSLAGEPDTQYF. In nucleotides, the CDR3 is TGTGCCAGCAGTCTAGCGGGAGAACCGGATACGCAGTATTTT.

Many counts were recorded for this clonotype. This chain uses TRBV6-5 with TRBJ2-5; possibly TRBD1 for D (5 bases). The CDR3 consists of 14 residues. CDR1 and CDR2 from the germline V gene are MNHEY and SVGAGI. V gave up 6 bases and J gave up 3 bases, with 14 bases separating them. CDR3 loop: CASRRLGAEETQYF. Written as DNA, the CDR3 is TGTGCCAGCAGACGATTAGGGGCAGAAGAGACCCAGTACTTC.

This clonotype came up many times. The rearrangement joins TRBV29-1 to TRBJ1-2, with unresolved D. Per germline, CDR1 SQVTM and CDR2 ANQGSEA. The CDR3 loop spans 11 amino acids. Trimming shortened V by 7 bases and J by 2 bases, and 8 bases separated the two germline ends. The CDR3 nucleotides read TGCAGCGAAGGAGGGAACTATGGCTACACCTTC. As protein: CSEGGNYGYTF.

This clonotype was detected many times. The chain couples TRBV27 to TRBJ2-2, with D perhaps matching TRBD1 (6 bases). Germline V gives CDR1 MNHEY, CDR2 SMNVEV (reference sequence). This CDR3 spans 15 amino acids. The V end was cut by 5 bases, the J end by 0 bases, with 10 bases between. CDR3 sequence: CASSLRQANTGELFF. In DNA, the CDR3 is TGTGCCAGCAGTCTTCGACAGGCGAACACCGGGGAGCTGTTTTTT.

The chain combines TRBV12-5 with TRBJ2-1, with no clear D. Deletions cut 6 bases from V and 10 bases from J, with 13 bases between. The CDR3 covers 12 residues. The germline CDR1 and CDR2 sequences are LGHNT and FRNRAP. The CDR3 nucleotides read TGTGCTAGTGGCCCGCCGGTGGGGGAGCAGTTCTTC. Translation: CASGPPVGEQFF.

This clonotype was counted at least ten times. This rearrangement joins TRBV12-3 or TRBV12-4 to TRBJ2-1, with TRBD2 matching over 13 bases. The V gene end was trimmed by 5 bases and the J gene end by 15 bases; junction bases not matched to a gene: 7. The CDR3 runs 13 residues. CDR3 nucleotides: TGTGCCAGCAGTGCCGCGACTAGCGGGAGGACGTTCTTC. Protein sequence: CASSAATSGRTFF.

This clonotype came up many times. DNA for the CDR3: TGTGCCAGCAGCGCCGCTAGCGGCTCCTACGAGCAGTACTTC. Encoded protein: CASSAASGSYEQYF. V usage is TRBV9 and J usage is TRBJ2-7; 7 nucleotides align to TRBD2. The CDR3 loop spans 14 amino acids. Trimming removed 3 bases from V and 0 bases from J; junction bases left unmatched: 3. The germline gives CDR1 SGDLS, CDR2 YYNGEE.

J is TRBJ2-6 and V is TRBV29-1; the D is unclear. CDR3 length: 11 amino acids. Per the germline V gene, CDR1 is SQVTM and CDR2 is ANQGSEA. V was clipped by 4 bases and J by 4 bases, with 2 bases between them. In DNA, the CDR3 is TGCAGCGTTGGGGGGGCCAACGTCCTGACTTTC. Protein: CSVGGANVLTF.

In this sample, this clonotype turned up many times. This chain joins TRBV28 and TRBJ2-3; D perhaps matches TRBD2 (5 bases). CDR3 length: 16 residues. The V end was cut by 4 bases, the J end by 1 base, with 15 bases between. Germline V lookup: CDR1 MDHEN, CDR2 SYDVKM. The CDR3: CASSSLTTRGTDTQYF. CDR3 sequence (DNA): TGTGCCAGCAGTTCCCTGACTACGCGGGGCACAGATACGCAGTATTTT.

The chain is built from TRBV5-4 and TRBJ2-3, with 8 bases aligning to TRBD2. The CDR3 is 15 residues long. Germline V gene sequence: CDR1 SGHNT, CDR2 YYREEE (reference sequence). Germline trimming cut 4 bases from V and 1 base from J; bases unmatched to any gene: 5. CDR3 region: CASSKLTSGTDTQYF. The CDR3 DNA sequence: TGTGCCAGCAGCAAGCTGACTAGCGGCACAGATACGCAGTATTTT.

This clonotype was seen repeatedly, ten times or more. V gene TRBV7-8 combines with J gene TRBJ2-3; 7 bases line up with TRBD1. The CDR3 has 15 residues. V trimming: 4 bases; J trimming: 5 bases; junction bases outside the gene matches: 9. The germline gives CDR1 SGHVS, CDR2 FQNEAQ. DNA of the CDR3: TGTGCCAGCAGCTCGCCGACAGGGATTGAAGATACGCAGTATTTT. As protein: CASSSPTGIEDTQYF.

In this sample, this clonotype turned up a few times. The V gene is TRBV20-1, the J gene TRBJ2-7; tentatively, D is TRBD2 (6 bases). CDR1 is DFQATT and CDR2 is SNEGSKA in the germline V gene (reference sequence). The CDR3 has 16 residues. Trimming shortened V by 0 bases and J by 1 base, and 16 bases separated the two germline ends. The CDR3 nucleotides read TGCAGTGCTAGAGACCTCTCGCCGGGGAGGTCCTACGAGCAGTACTTC. Translated, it gives CSARDLSPGRSYEQYF.